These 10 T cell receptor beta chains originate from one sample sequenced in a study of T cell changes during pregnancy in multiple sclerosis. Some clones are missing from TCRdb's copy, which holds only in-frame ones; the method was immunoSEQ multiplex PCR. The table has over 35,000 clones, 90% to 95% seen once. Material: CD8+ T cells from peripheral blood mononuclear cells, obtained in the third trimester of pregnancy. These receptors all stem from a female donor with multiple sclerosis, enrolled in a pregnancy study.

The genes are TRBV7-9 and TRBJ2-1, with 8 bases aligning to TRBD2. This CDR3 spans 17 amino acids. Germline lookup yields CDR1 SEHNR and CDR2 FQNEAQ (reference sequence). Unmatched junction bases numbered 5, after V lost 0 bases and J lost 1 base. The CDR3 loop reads CASSLATGGRSYNEQFF. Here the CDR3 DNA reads TGTGCCAGCAGCTTAGCAACCGGCGGGAGGTCCTACAATGAGCAGTTCTTC.

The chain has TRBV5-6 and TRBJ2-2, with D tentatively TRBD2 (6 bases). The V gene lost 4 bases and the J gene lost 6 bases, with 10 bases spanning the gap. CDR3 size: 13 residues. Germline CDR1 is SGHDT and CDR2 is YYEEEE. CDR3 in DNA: TGTGCCAGCAGCCCGACTAGGGCCGGGGAGCTGTTTTTT. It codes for CASSPTRAGELFF.

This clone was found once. The CDR3 reads CASSWLVAGELFF. CDR3 DNA: TGCGCCAGCAGCTGGCTAGTGGCCGGGGAGCTGTTTTTT. The chain links TRBV5-1 to TRBJ2-2; D uncertain. Trimming removed 3 bases from V and 6 bases from J, with 9 bases in between. Germline V gives CDR1 SGHRS, CDR2 YFSETQ. This CDR3 contains 13 residues.

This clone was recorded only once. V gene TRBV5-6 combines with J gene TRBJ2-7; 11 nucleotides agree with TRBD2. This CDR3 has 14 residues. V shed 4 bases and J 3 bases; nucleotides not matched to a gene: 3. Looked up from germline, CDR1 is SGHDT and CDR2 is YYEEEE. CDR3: CASSILAGVYEQYF. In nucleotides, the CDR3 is TGTGCCAGCAGCATACTAGCGGGAGTCTACGAGCAGTACTTC. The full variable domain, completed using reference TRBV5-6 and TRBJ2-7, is DAGVTQSPTHLIKTRGQQVTLRCSPKSGHDTVSWYQQALGQGPQFIFQYYEEEERQRGNFPDRFSGHQFPNYSSELNVNALLLGDSALYLCASSILAGVYEQYFGPGTRLTVT.

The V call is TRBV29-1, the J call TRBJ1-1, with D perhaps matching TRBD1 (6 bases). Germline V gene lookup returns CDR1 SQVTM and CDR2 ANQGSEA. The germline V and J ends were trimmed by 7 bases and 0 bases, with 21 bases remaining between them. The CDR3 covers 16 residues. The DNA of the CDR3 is TGCAGCGCCGAAGGGGGGGGCCTGGGAGTGAACACTGAAGCTTTCTTT. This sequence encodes CSAEGGGLGVNTEAFF.

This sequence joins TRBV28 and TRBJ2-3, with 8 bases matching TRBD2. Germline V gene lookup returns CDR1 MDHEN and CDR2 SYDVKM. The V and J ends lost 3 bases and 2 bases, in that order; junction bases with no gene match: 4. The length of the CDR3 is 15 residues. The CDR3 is CASSLVAGLTDTQYF. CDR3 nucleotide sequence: TGTGCCAGCAGTTTGGTAGCGGGGCTCACAGATACGCAGTATTTT.

The DNA for the CDR3 is TGTGCCAGCAGCCAAGTTCCTCGGAGCTCCTACAATGAGCAGTTCTTC. It codes for CASSQVPRSSYNEQFF. The chain couples TRBV4-2 to TRBJ2-1; D is undetermined. CDR1 and CDR2 from the germline V gene are LGHNA and YNFKEQ. This CDR3 region has 16 residues. V gave up 1 base and J gave up 0 bases, with 10 bases separating them.

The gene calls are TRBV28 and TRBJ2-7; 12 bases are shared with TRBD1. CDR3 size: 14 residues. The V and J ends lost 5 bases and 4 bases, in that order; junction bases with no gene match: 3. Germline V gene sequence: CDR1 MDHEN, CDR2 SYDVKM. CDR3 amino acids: CASSPGQGAYEQYF. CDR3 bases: TGTGCCAGCAGTCCGGGACAGGGGGCTTACGAGCAGTACTTC.

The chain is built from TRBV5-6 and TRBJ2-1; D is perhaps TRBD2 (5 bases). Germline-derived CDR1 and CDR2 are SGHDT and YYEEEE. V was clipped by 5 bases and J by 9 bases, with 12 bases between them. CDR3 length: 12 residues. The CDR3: CASSWAGGEQFF. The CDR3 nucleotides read TGTGCCAGCAGTTGGGCTGGAGGTGAGCAGTTCTTC.

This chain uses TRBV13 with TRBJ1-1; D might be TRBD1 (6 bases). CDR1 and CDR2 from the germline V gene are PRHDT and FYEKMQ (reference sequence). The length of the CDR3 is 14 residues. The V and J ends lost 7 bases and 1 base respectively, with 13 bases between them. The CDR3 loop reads CASINLGGNTEAFF. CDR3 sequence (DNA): TGTGCCAGCATCAACCTAGGGGGGAACACTGAAGCTTTCTTT.